The source of this T cell receptor (beta chain) is a study of shared clonotypes between healthy human individuals (dated by TCRdb to 2018 to 2020). In terms of the full investigation: A couple of women and three men aged 18 to 49 years were included in the cohort. For each donor, three plates each were used for CD4 naive and CD4 memory, two plates were used for CD8 naive, and one plate was used for CD8 memory. To estimate repertoire size and how much clonotypes are shared between individuals, the study performed deep sequencing of blood TCR repertoires from five healthy adults. To increase sequencing depth and limit assay-specific biases, different laboratories used diverse techniques to prepare libraries and sequence TCR repertoires. Between about 0.94 and 8.9 billion PBMCs per donor were obtained by leukapheresis.

TCR CDR3 regions were amplified from genomic DNA by multiplex PCR using the deep immunoSEQ assay. Extracted genomic DNA from each cell subset was spread evenly across all wells of several immunoSEQ 96-well plates, with each plate serving as a replicate. Each replicate PCR for sorted subsets received about 180 ng genomic DNA, equal to tens of thousands of T cell genomes. Purified libraries were measured with a Qubit 3.0 fluorometer, size-checked on a Bioanalyzer 2100, and measured again with the KAPA Library Quantification kit. Each immunoSEQ 96-well plate was sequenced on its own single-read 150-cycle Illumina NextSeq 550 flow cell. Per the source publication's procedure: The immunoSEQ output contained only junctional sequences without quality scores, so filtering could not match that applied to full-length reads. To assign V/J genes and CDR3, sequences were annotated using PyIR, a Python wrapper for IgBLAST v1.9, with IMGT germline references. Reads were filtered out if the reads had weak V/J assignments (E-value above 1e-6), no CDR3, stop codons, out-of-frame junctions, or ambiguous translated residues. V3J clonotypes were defined as sequences sharing the same inferred V gene, J gene, and CDR3 amino acid sequence. Percentage overlap between repertoires was computed as shared unique clonotypes divided by the size of the smaller repertoire. RTK rarefaction, the Chao1 estimator, and Recon v2.1 estimates of unobserved clonotypes were used to assess repertoire richness. Generation probabilities for all TCRbeta clonotypes obtained by the gDNA method from a handful of donors were computed using OLGA. TCRdb mirrors the immuneACCESS table, restricted to in-frame sequences. Some clones are absent from its copies; in checked studies, under half trace to an unresolved V gene, and the reason for the others is unknown. The V and J calls and the clone size are those of that table, but D and trimming were determined from the DNA. Here the sample has a few hundred thousand clones; more than 60% occur a single time. Together, the top ten hold over 9.5% of the sample.

The study at large found these results: Only blood was sampled, and tissue TCR repertoires likely differ from those in blood. Across a few donors, about 4.5% of naive CD4, 3% to 3.5% of naive CD8, under 2.5% of memory CD4, and about 0.44% of memory CD8 clonotypes were shared. Rarefaction of sorted-subset datasets indicated incomplete sequencing despite the large sequencing depth. Compared with non-shared clonotypes, the clonotypes found in all four sorted-subset donors had higher generation probabilities. Pairwise subsampling indicated that sequencing depth was expected to affect the degree of clonotype sharing among donors. Naive subsets generally had larger estimated clonotype richness than memory subsets. The genetic and exposure-history diversity represented was limited by the small number of donors.

The donors were healthy, HIV-negative adults with no recently reported acute infections or vaccinations. All donors were Caucasian adults living in Nashville, Tennessee, USA. CD4+ T cells were enriched by magnetic negative selection, after which naive cells were positively selected on CD45RA and the negative fraction was taken as the memory subset. Blood was obtained by leukapheresis, after which PBMCs were separated by Ficoll-Histopaque density gradient centrifugation and cryopreserved in liquid nitrogen vapor phase. Analytical flow cytometry was used to check the purity and quantity of each magnetically sorted T cell population. From each sorted fraction, genomic DNA was isolated and quantified by UV absorbance on a Nanodrop 2000c. As to this clone: Its antigen has not been determined. Per-base qualities were not stored, and no clone one base away is much larger.

The CDR3 spans 16 residues, from the cysteine through the phenylalanine. The DNA shown is the 48-base CDR3, in frame from base 1. From the germline V gene, CDR1 is SGHTA and CDR2 is FQGNSA. V loses 5 bases of germline sequence and J loses 3 bases, and the interval between the two ends is 20 bases. The V gene is TRBV7-2 and the J gene is TRBJ2-7, with a tentative D gene TRBD2 over 6 matching bases. This TCR came from a young man in good health. The sequencing sample was made of memory CD4+ T cells sorted from blood. Interpreted using the paper, the cell subset or site label stands for: CD45RA-negative fraction. Here is the DNA: TGTGCCAGCAGCCCCCTAGCGTATTCCACTGTCTACGAGCAGTACTTC. It specifies CASSPLAYSTVYEQYF.